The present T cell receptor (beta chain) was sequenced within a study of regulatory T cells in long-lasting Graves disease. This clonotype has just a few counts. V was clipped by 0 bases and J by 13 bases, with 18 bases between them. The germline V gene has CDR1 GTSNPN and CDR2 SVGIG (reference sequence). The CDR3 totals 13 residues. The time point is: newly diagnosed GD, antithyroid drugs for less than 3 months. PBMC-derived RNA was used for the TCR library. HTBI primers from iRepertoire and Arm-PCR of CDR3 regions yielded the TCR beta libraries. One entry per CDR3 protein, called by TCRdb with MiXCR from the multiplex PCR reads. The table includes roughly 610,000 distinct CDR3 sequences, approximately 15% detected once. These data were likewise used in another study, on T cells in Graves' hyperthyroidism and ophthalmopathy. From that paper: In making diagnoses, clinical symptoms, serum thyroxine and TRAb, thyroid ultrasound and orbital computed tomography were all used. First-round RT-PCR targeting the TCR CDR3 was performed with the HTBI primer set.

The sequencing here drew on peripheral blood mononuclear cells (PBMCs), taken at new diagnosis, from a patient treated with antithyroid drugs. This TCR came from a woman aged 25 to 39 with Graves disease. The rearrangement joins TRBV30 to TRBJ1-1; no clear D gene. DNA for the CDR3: TGTGCCTGGAGTGTACTAGCGGGCAGAGGAGTTTTCTTT. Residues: CAWSVLAGRGVFF. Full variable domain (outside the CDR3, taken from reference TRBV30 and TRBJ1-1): SQTIHQWPATLVQPVGSPLSLECTVEGTSNPNLYWYRQAAGRGLQLLFYSVGIGQISSEVPQNLSASRPQDRQFILSSKKLLLSDSGFYLCAWSVLAGRGVFFGQGTRLTVV.